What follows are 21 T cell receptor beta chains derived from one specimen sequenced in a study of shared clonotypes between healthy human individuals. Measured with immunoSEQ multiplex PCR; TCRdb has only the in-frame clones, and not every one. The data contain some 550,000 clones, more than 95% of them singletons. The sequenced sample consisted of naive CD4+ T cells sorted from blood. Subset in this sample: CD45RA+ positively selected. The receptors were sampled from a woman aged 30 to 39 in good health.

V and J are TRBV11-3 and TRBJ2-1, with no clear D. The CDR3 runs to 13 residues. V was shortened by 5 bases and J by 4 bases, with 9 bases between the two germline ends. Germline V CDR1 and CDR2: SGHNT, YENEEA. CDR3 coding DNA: TGTGCCAGCAGCGGAACAAATTACAATGAGCAGTTCTTC. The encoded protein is CASSGTNYNEQFF.

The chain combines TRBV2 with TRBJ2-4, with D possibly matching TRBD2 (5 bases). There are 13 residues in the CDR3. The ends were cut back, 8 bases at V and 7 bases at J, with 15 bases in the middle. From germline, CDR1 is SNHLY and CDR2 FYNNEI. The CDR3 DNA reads TGTGCCAGCCTCCGGACGCCGGGGAACATTCAGTACTTC. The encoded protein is CASLRTPGNIQYF.

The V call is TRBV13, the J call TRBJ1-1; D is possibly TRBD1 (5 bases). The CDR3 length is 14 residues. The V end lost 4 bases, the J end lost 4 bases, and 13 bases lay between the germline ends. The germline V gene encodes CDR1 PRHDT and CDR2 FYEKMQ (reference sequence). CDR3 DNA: TGTGCCAGCAGCTCCAGGGTTTTGGGCACTGAAGCTTTCTTT. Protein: CASSSRVLGTEAFF.

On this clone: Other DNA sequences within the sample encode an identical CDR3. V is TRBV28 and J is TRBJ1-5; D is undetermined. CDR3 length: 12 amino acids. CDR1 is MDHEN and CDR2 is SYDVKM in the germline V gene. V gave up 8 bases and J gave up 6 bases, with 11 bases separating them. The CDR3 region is CASSLFGQPQHF. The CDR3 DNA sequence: TGTGCCAGCTCCCTCTTCGGTCAGCCCCAGCATTTT.

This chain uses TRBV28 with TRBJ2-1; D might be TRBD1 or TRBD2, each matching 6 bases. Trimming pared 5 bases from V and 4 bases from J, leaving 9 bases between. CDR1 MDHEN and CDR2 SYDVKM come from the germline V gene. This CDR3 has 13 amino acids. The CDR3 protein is CASSRGVYNEQFF. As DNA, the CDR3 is TGTGCCAGCAGTAGGGGGGTTTACAATGAGCAGTTCTTC.

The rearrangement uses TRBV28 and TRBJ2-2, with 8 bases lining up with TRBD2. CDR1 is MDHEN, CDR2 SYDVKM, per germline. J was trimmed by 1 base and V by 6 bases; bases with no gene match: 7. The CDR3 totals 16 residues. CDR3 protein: CASRLRSGRNTGELFF. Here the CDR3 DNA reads TGTGCCAGCAGGTTGCGAAGCGGGAGGAACACCGGGGAGCTGTTTTTT. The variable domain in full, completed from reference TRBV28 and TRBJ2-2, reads DVKVTQSSRYLVKRTGEKVFLECVQDMDHENMFWYRQDPGLGLRLIYFSYDVKMKEKGDIPEGYSVSREKKERFSLILESASTNQTSMYLCASRLRSGRNTGELFFGEGSRLTVL.

CDR3 protein: CASSLGRSTGRITSGRWNEQYF. CDR3 DNA: TGTGCCAGCAGTTTAGGAAGATCGACAGGGAGGATCACTAGCGGGAGGTGGAACGAGCAGTACTTC. The chain links TRBV28 to TRBJ2-7; the match to TRBD2 covers 12 bases. With 2 bases clipped from V and 5 bases from J, the junction kept 25 bases outside the gene matches. Germline CDR1 is MDHEN and CDR2 is SYDVKM. This CDR3 is 22 amino acids long.

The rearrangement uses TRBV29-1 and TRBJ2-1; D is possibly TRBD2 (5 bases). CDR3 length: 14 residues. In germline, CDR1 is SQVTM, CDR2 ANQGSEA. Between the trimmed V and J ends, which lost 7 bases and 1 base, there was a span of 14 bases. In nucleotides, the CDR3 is TGCAGCGCTTGGACGAGAGGGTCCTACAATGAGCAGTTCTTC. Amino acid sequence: CSAWTRGSYNEQFF.

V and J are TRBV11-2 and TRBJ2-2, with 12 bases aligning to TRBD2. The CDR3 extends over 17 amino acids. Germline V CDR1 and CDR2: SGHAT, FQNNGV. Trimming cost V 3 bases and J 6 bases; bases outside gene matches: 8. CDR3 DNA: TGTGCCAGCAGCTTCTTTAGACTAGCGGGAGAGGCCGGGGAGCTGTTTTTT. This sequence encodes CASSFFRLAGEAGELFF.

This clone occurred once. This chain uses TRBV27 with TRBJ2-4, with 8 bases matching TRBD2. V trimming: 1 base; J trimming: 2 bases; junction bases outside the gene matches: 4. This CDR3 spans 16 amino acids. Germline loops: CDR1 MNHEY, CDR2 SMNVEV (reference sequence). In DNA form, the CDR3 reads TGTGCCAGCAGTTTATTCGGGAGGGGGTCCAAAAACATTCAGTACTTC. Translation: CASSLFGRGSKNIQYF.

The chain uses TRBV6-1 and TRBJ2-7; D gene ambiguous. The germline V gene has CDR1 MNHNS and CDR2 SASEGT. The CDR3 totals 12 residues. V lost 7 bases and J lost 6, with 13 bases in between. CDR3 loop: CASKLWSIEQYF. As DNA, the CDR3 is TGTGCCAGCAAACTATGGTCGATCGAGCAGTACTTC.

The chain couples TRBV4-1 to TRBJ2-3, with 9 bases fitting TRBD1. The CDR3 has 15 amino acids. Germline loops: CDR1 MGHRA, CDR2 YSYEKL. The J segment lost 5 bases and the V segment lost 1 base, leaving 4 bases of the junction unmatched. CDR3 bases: TGCGCCAGCAGCCAAGGGGACAGGGTTGTAGATACGCAGTATTTT. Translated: CASSQGDRVVDTQYF.

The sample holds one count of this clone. The CDR3 DNA reads TGTGCCAGCAGTTTACGGATGGGACTAGCGGGAGGGCCGAACACCGGGGAGCTGTTTTTT. Translation: CASSLRMGLAGGPNTGELFF. The chain joins TRBV27 to TRBJ2-2; 16 positions match TRBD2. The junction had 6 bases not matched to a gene; V was cut back by 2 bases and J by 0 bases. There are 20 residues in the CDR3. The germline gives CDR1 MNHEY, CDR2 SMNVEV (reference sequence).

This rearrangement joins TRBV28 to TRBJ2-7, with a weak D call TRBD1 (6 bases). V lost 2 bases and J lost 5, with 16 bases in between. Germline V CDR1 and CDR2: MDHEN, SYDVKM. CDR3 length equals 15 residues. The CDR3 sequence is CASSLRQGSRDEQYF. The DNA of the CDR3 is TGTGCCAGCAGTTTAAGGCAGGGGAGCCGAGACGAGCAGTACTTC.

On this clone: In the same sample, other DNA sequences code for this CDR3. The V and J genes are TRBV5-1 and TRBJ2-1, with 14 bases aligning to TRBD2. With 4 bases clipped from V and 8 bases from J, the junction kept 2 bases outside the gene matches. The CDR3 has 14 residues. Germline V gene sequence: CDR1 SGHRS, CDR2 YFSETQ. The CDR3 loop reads CASSLGLAGDEQFF. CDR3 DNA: TGCGCCAGCAGCCTGGGACTAGCGGGAGATGAGCAGTTCTTC.

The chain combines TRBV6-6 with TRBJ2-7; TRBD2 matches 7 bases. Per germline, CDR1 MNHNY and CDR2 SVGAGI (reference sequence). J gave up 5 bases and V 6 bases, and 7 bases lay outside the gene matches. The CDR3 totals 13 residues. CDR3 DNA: TGTGCCAGCAGAACAATAGCGGGCCACGAGCAGTACTTC. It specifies CASRTIAGHEQYF.

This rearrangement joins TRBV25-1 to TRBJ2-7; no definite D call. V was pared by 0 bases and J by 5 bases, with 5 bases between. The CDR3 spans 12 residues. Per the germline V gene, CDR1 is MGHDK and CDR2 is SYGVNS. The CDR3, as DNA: TGTGCCAGCAGTGAATACCCCCACGAGCAGTACTTC. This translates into CASSEYPHEQYF.

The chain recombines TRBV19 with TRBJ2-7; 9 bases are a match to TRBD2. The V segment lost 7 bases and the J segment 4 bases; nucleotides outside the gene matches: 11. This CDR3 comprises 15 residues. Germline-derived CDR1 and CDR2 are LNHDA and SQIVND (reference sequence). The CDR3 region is CASNSQGSGRYEQYF. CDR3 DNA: TGTGCCAGTAACTCCCAGGGTAGCGGGAGATACGAGCAGTACTTC.

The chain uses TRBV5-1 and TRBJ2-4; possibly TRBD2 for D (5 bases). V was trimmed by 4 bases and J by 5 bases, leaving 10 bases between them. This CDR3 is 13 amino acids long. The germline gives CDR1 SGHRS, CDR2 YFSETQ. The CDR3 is CASSPRAENIQYF. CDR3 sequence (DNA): TGCGCCAGCAGCCCGCGGGCTGAAAACATTCAGTACTTC. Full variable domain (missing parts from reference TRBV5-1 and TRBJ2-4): KAGVTQTPRYLIKTRGQQVTLSCSPISGHRSVSWYQQTPGQGLQFLFEYFSETQRNKGNFPGRFSGRQFSNSRSEMNVSTLELGDSALYLCASSPRAENIQYFGAGTRLSVL.

CDR3 DNA: TGTGCCAGCAGTGAAGGGGCAGGGGTCTTCTCTGGAAACACCATATATTTT. Translating it yields CASSEGAGVFSGNTIYF. V is TRBV6-1 and J is TRBJ1-3, with a tentative D call TRBD1 (6 bases). This CDR3 spans 17 amino acids. Trimming removed 1 base from V and 0 bases from J, with 13 bases in between. Germline loops: CDR1 MNHNS, CDR2 SASEGT.

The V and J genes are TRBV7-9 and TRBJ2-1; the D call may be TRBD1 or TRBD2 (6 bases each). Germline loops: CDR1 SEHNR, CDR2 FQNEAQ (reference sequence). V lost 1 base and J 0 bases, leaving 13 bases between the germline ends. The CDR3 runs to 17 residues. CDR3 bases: TGTGCCAGCAGCTTAGAACGGGGGCTTAGCTCCTACAATGAGCAGTTCTTC. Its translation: CASSLERGLSSYNEQFF.